This T cell receptor (beta chain) is from a study of control samples from healthy donors and cancer patients. Some clones are missing from TCRdb's copy, which holds only in-frame ones; the method was immunoSEQ multiplex PCR. The sample includes just under 65,000 clones, 70% to 90% seen only once; the top ten take 4.5% to 7%. V shed 5 bases and J 6 bases; nucleotides not matched to a gene: 5. The CDR3 has 14 residues. The germline gives CDR1 MNHNY, CDR2 SVGAGI (reference sequence). Sequencing input: blood. The sequence was collected from a man between 35 and 55 years old in good health. The V gene is TRBV6-6, the J gene TRBJ2-7, with 12 bases that match TRBD2. The CDR3 region has the DNA TGTGCCAGCAGTCCCGGACTAGCGGGAACCGAGCAGTACTTC. Protein product: CASSPGLAGTEQYF.